Listed below are T cell receptor beta chains from one sample, sequenced in a study of vaccination effects on CD4 cells after COVID-19. The data were produced by immunoSEQ multiplex PCR, yet TCRdb's version contains in-frame clones alone and is incomplete. The top ten hold approximately 3.8% of the sample, which has about 44,000 clones, 76% seen once. The antigens for these receptors are not known. The material sequenced was CD4+ T cells from PBMCs cultured without peptide, taken after COVID-19 vaccination. The receptors here all came from a human donor who had a prior SARS-CoV-2 infection. Each CDR3 is given with its conserved first and last residue. Fields, in order: CDR3 length, clone size, V gene, D gene, J gene, CDR3 DNA, CDR3 protein. A D gene is named only where the DNA matches it firmly. Size is stated for part of the rows, as once, few or many counts, or as a class when the clone is expanded.

>15|.|TRBV5-1|.|TRBJ1-1
TGCGCCAGCAGCTTGTTCGGGGGACTAGGCACTGAAGCTTTCTTT
CASSLFGGLGTEAFF
>15|few|TRBV6-5|TRBD1|TRBJ1-1
TGTGCCAGCCAGGGACAGGGATTCATGAACACTGAAGCTTTCTTT
CASQGQGFMNTEAFF
>15|once|TRBV19|.|TRBJ2-1
TGTGCCAGTAGTATCCGGGGCACAACAGAGAATGAGCAGTTCTTC
CASSIRGTTENEQFF
>12|.|TRBV20-1|.|TRBJ1-5
TGCAGTGCTAGTAGGGCCAATCAGCCCCAGCATTTT
CSASRANQPQHF
>16|.|TRBV4-2|TRBD2|TRBJ2-1
TGTGCCAGCAGCCAAGAAAGCGGGAGCCTCGGGGGTGAGCAGTTCTTC
CASSQESGSLGGEQFF
>14|.|TRBV2|TRBD1|TRBJ2-5
TGTGCCAGCAGTGAAAACAGGGGCCAAGAGACCCAGTACTTC
CASSENRGQETQYF
>12|.|TRBV10-3|TRBD1|TRBJ1-1
TGTGCCATCAGCGGGACAGCCACTGAAGCTTTCTTT
CAISGTATEAFF
>17|.|TRBV2|TRBD1|TRBJ1-5
TGTGCCAGCAGTTACCGGGACAGGGGGTATAGCAATCAGCCCCAGCATTTT
CASSYRDRGYSNQPQHF
>12|.|TRBV5-1|.|TRBJ1-2
TGCGCCAGCAGCTTGGAGGGCTATGGCTACACCTTC
CASSLEGYGYTF
>15|once|TRBV7-2|TRBD1|TRBJ2-5
TGTGCCAGCAGCTTGCAGACAGGGTGGGGGGAGACCCAGTACTTC
CASSLQTGWGETQYF
>16|.|TRBV18|.|TRBJ2-2
TGTGCCAGCTCACCCCGCGCCGATCCCTCCACCGGGGAGCTGTTTTTT
CASSPRADPSTGELFF
>14|few|TRBV5-1|.|TRBJ1-4
TGCGCCAGCAGATCGACAGAAATAAATGAAAAACTGTTTTTT
CASRSTEINEKLFF
>13|.|TRBV11-3|.|TRBJ2-2
TGTGCCAGCAGCTCCGCTAGGACCGGGGAGCTGTTTTTT
CASSSARTGELFF
>17|.|TRBV7-9|TRBD2|TRBJ2-3
TGTGCCAGCAGCCCTGGACTAGCGGGGGAAGGAGGAGATACGCAGTATTTT
CASSPGLAGEGGDTQYF
>15|.|TRBV27|TRBD2|TRBJ2-3
TGTGCCAGCAGTTTATCGTCGGGGGGAACAGATACGCAGTATTTT
CASSLSSGGTDTQYF
>17|few|TRBV7-2|TRBD2|TRBJ2-3
TGTGCCAGCAGCTTAGTTCGGGTTAGCGGGGCTACAGATACGCAGTATTTT
CASSLVRVSGATDTQYF
>16|.|TRBV7-9|.|TRBJ2-5
TGTGCCAGCAGACCTCCGTCACGGTCAGGAGGGGAGACCCAGTACTTC
CASRPPSRSGGETQYF
>13|.|TRBV2|.|TRBJ2-4
TGTGCCAGCACCAGGGCGGCCAAAAACATTCAGTACTTC
CASTRAAKNIQYF
>16|.|TRBV9|.|TRBJ2-1
TGTGCCAGCAGCGTAGCCCCGTATGTGAGCTACAATGAGCAGTTCTTC
CASSVAPYVSYNEQFF
>15|.|TRBV7-7|.|TRBJ2-1
TGTGCTAGCAGCCCCCGACTAGGGTCCGATAATGAGCAGTTCTTC
CASSPRLGSDNEQFF